The T cell receptor beta chain described here comes from a study of graft-versus-host responses after intestinal transplantation. This clone has just one count. What it binds is not known. Other DNA sequences in this sample translate to the same CDR3. The V gene's germline CDR1 is LNHDA and CDR2 SQIVND (reference sequence). The CDR3 contains 14 residues. Trimming took off 3 bases at V and 3 bases at J, with 12 bases between the two ends. General study points: Graft-donor T cell macrochimerism coincided with high graft-versus-host to host-versus-graft clonal ratios in allografts. Circulating GvH clones peaking coincided with falling HvG clones soon after transplant. GvH clones detected in recipient marrow included some appearing first in ileum or blood.

Repertoires were generated with immunoSEQ multiplex PCR, while TCRdb's copy carries only in-frame clones and drops some. The sample yields 57,000 or so clones, approximately 90% seen once. This specimen consisted of PBMCs, obtained around 120 days after intestinal transplantation. This chain connects TRBV19 to TRBJ2-7; the D gene is possibly TRBD1 (6 bases). This sequence originates from a human patient who received an intestinal transplant, so some T cells may come from the graft donor. In DNA form, the CDR3 reads TGTGCCAGTAGTATCGGCCAGGGGCTCTACGAGCAGTACTTC. As protein: CASSIGQGLYEQYF.